The 20 T cell receptor beta chains in this list originate from one sample, sequenced in a study of identical twins. TCRdb ran MiXCR on the 5' RACE reads and lists one entry per CDR3 protein. The data contain 400,000 to 500,000 distinct CDR3 sequences, approximately 18% of them singletons. The sequenced sample consisted of naive T cells sorted from blood. Receptor source: a man aged 50-60 years in good health.

V usage is TRBV13 and J usage is TRBJ1-6, with TRBD1 matching over 8 bases. Germline CDR1 is PRHDT and CDR2 is FYEKMQ (reference sequence). This CDR3 has 13 residues. V was pared by 6 bases and J by 8 bases, with 3 bases of the junction left unmatched. The CDR3 reads CASSRDRYSPLHF. The CDR3 DNA sequence: TGTGCCAGCAGTCGGGACAGGTATTCACCCCTCCACTTT.

Many counts were recorded for this clonotype. The J gene is TRBJ2-7, the V gene TRBV7-2; D is perhaps TRBD1 or TRBD2 (5 bases each). Germline V gives CDR1 SGHTA, CDR2 FQGNSA. V dropped 5 bases and J dropped 1 base, with 12 bases sitting between them. CDR3 length: 14 amino acids. The CDR3 region is CASSNRDGSYEQYF. The CDR3 bases are TGTGCCAGCAGCAACCGGGACGGATCCTACGAGCAGTACTTC.

This clonotype was seen ten or more times. The V gene is TRBV29-1, the J gene TRBJ2-2, with D tentatively TRBD1 or TRBD2 (6 bases each). Germline-derived CDR1 and CDR2 are SQVTM and ANQGSEA. The CDR3 sequence is 17 residues long. The V end lost 2 bases, the J end lost 2 bases, and 18 bases lay between the germline ends. The CDR3 DNA follows: TGCAGCGTTGAAATGTGGCGTACGGGGGCCAACACCGGGGAGCTGTTTTTT. Encoded protein: CSVEMWRTGANTGELFF.

This clonotype came up a few times. This chain links TRBV11-3 with TRBJ2-1; TRBD1 matches at 7 bases. Germline CDR1 reads SGHNT; CDR2 reads YENEEA. This CDR3 is built from 15 residues. Trimming cost V 5 bases and J 2 bases; bases outside gene matches: 6. The CDR3 loop reads CASSPRQGAYNEQFF. The CDR3 DNA reads as TGTGCCAGCAGCCCGCGACAGGGAGCCTACAATGAGCAGTTCTTC.

V and J are TRBV11-2 and TRBJ2-3; D is uncertain. Deletions cut 0 bases from V and 0 bases from J, with 10 bases between. Germline V gene data show CDR1 as SGHAT and CDR2 as FQNNGV. The CDR3 length is 16 residues. This chain's CDR3 is CASSLEQAPSTDTQYF. The CDR3 region has the DNA TGTGCCAGCAGCTTAGAACAAGCCCCCAGCACAGATACGCAGTATTTT.

The rearrangement links TRBV7-9 to TRBJ2-1; maybe TRBD2 (5 bases). Deletions cut 2 bases from V and 5 bases from J, with 16 bases between. The CDR3 totals 16 residues. Germline V gene sequence: CDR1 SEHNR, CDR2 FQNEAQ (reference sequence). CDR3 residues: CASSLLPGRANNEQFF. CDR3 sequence (DNA): TGTGCCAGCAGCTTACTCCCTGGGCGGGCCAACAATGAGCAGTTCTTC.

DNA for the CDR3: TGTGCCAGCTCCCTCGCGGACAGGTTGGGGTACTTC. It codes for CASSLADRLGYF. The J gene is TRBJ2-4, the V gene TRBV5-8; TRBD1 matches at 7 bases. V shed 7 bases, J shed 15 bases, and the junction held 13 bases outside the gene matches. The germline V gene has CDR1 SGHTS and CDR2 YDEGEE. This CDR3 region has 12 residues.

This clonotype was counted a few times. The rearrangement links TRBV7-9 to TRBJ2-7; tentative D call: TRBD2 (6 bases). The CDR3 contains 15 residues. Germline loops: CDR1 SEHNR, CDR2 FQNEAQ (reference sequence). V lost 2 bases, J lost 5 bases, and 16 bases lay in between. For the CDR3, the DNA is TGTGCCAGCAGCTTACGGCCGGGAGCGGTCCACGAGCAGTACTTC. This sequence encodes CASSLRPGAVHEQYF.

The CDR3 coding sequence is TGCAGTGCTGCTAGCGACACAGATACGCAGTATTTT. Encoded protein: CSAASDTDTQYF. V and J are TRBV20-1 and TRBJ2-3, with a tentative D call TRBD2 (6 bases). CDR3 size: 12 residues. Germline assignment: CDR1 DFQATT and CDR2 SNEGSKA (reference sequence). V lost 5 bases and J 2 bases, leaving 8 bases between the germline ends.

This clonotype was counted only a few times. A read error may produce the germline difference seen at one junction end. The chain has TRBV6-1 and TRBJ2-3; D remains unclear. Germline assignment: CDR1 MNHNS and CDR2 SASEGT. This CDR3 region has 13 residues. The CDR3: CASCEGQTDTQYF. In nucleotides, the CDR3 is TGTGCCAGCTGTGAAGGGCAGACAGATACGCAGTATTTT.

V and J are TRBV11-2 and TRBJ2-7; 7 bases map to TRBD1. The ends lost 7 bases at V and 5 bases at J; junction bases unmatched: 8. CDR3 size: 13 residues. Germline CDR1 and CDR2: SGHAT and FQNNGV. The CDR3 is CASTPIDRDEQYF. CDR3 coding DNA: TGTGCCAGCACCCCAATTGACAGGGACGAGCAGTACTTC.

This clonotype was seen a single time. The V and J genes are TRBV7-2 and TRBJ2-7; a possible D gene is TRBD1 (5 bases). V lost 6 bases, J lost 3 bases, and 15 bases lay in between. Germline V gives CDR1 SGHTA, CDR2 FQGNSA. The CDR3 is 14 amino acids. The CDR3 nucleotides read TGTGCCAGCAGAATGGACACGCCTAGCTACGAGCAGTACTTC. This sequence encodes CASRMDTPSYEQYF.

This clonotype was seen more than once but under ten times. The V gene is TRBV12-3 or TRBV12-4, the J gene TRBJ1-1; TRBD1 might be the D (5 bases). Trimming cost V 3 bases and J 1 base, with 12 bases left between them. This CDR3 contains 15 residues. CDR3 in amino acids: CASSFSGNGNTEAFF. The DNA of the CDR3 is TGTGCCAGCAGTTTTTCAGGGAATGGGAACACTGAAGCTTTCTTT.

This clonotype was recorded a few times. The chain joins TRBV28 to TRBJ2-2; D is possibly TRBD2 (7 bases). The V end lost 6 bases, the J end lost 7 bases, and 21 bases lay between the germline ends. CDR3 length: 16 residues. Germline values: CDR1 MDHEN, CDR2 SYDVKM. CDR3 sequence (DNA): TGTGCCAGCAGCCCCGGGGGCGGGAGAAAAGGCGGGGAGCTGTTTTTT. This sequence encodes CASSPGGGRKGGELFF.

This clonotype was picked up many times. The chain joins TRBV28 to TRBJ2-7; the D gene is possibly TRBD2 (6 bases). Germline V CDR1 and CDR2: MDHEN, SYDVKM. The CDR3 length is 17 residues. V lost 5 bases, J lost 2 bases, and 22 bases lay in between. The CDR3 sequence is CASSPGRSGLLAYEQYF. CDR3 in DNA: TGTGCCAGCAGTCCCGGGAGAAGCGGGCTCCTAGCCTACGAGCAGTACTTC.

J is TRBJ2-7 and V is TRBV5-4; 14 nucleotides align to TRBD2. V shed 4 bases and J 6 bases; nucleotides not matched to a gene: 6. Per germline, CDR1 SGHNT and CDR2 YYREEE (reference sequence). The CDR3 has 15 residues. The DNA for the CDR3 is TGTGCCAGCAGCCAAACGGGACTAGCGGGGGTCGAGCAGTACTTC. This encodes CASSQTGLAGVEQYF.

This clonotype was found many times. The chain carries TRBV19 and TRBJ1-1, with a possible D match to TRBD1 (5 bases). The V end lost 7 bases, the J end lost 2 bases, and 17 bases lay between the germline ends. This CDR3 is built from 15 residues. Germline assignment: CDR1 LNHDA and CDR2 SQIVND (reference sequence). The CDR3 reads CASKGTQGANTEAFF. The CDR3 bases are TGTGCCAGTAAAGGAACCCAAGGGGCTAACACTGAAGCTTTCTTT. Full variable domain (rest looked up from reference TRBV19 and TRBJ1-1): DGGITQSPKYLFRKEGQNVTLSCEQNLNHDAMYWYRQDPGQGLRLIYYSQIVNDFQKGDIAEGYSVSREKKESFPLTVTSAQKNPTAFYLCASKGTQGANTEAFFGQGTRLTVV.

This clonotype appeared a few times. The V call is TRBV12-3 or TRBV12-4, the J call TRBJ2-1; 7 nucleotides match TRBD1. The CDR3 extends over 13 amino acids. V shed 6 bases and J 4 bases; nucleotides not matched to a gene: 3. Here the CDR3 reads CASRGQLYNEQFF. In DNA form, the CDR3 reads TGTGCCAGCAGGGGACAGCTTTACAATGAGCAGTTCTTC.

The rearrangement joins TRBV10-3 to TRBJ1-2, with D unclear. V lost 11 bases and J lost 0, with 10 bases in between. Germline V gene sequence: CDR1 ENHRY, CDR2 SYGVKD. The CDR3 has 12 amino acids. The CDR3 DNA is TGTGCCTCTTCGCCCGCTAACTATGGCTACACCTTC. It specifies CASSPANYGYTF.

This clonotype was observed once. V gene TRBV28 combines with J gene TRBJ2-2; no firm D call. Germline V lookup: CDR1 MDHEN, CDR2 SYDVKM. The germline V and J ends were trimmed by 6 bases and 8 bases, with 10 bases remaining between them. CDR3 length: 12 residues. CDR3 coding DNA: TGTGCCAGCAGGGACCCTGTGGGGGAGCTGTTTTTT. This sequence encodes CASRDPVGELFF.